This entry describes one T cell receptor (beta chain). Its specificity is unknown. The data stem from a study of cytomegalovirus exposure and HLA in healthy donors. Study conclusions and caveats: The study designated roughly 150 TCR beta chains cytomegalovirus-associated.

The PCR had 60 Vbeta and 13 Jbeta primers. Only in-frame clones appear in the TCRdb table, and some are missing; sequencing was by immunoSEQ multiplex PCR. This sample has about 110,000 clones, with more than 60% found just once. Germline CDR1 MGHDK, CDR2 SYGVNS. V shed 6 bases and J shed 0 bases, with 18 bases lying between them. The CDR3 has 17 amino acids. This TCR came from a man in his 60s in good health and CMV-seronegative. The sequenced sample consisted of PBMCs. The genes are TRBV25-1 and TRBJ1-3; TRBD1 might be the D (5 bases). The CDR3 protein is CASRPTGGESSGNTIYF. The CDR3 DNA is TGTGCCAGCAGACCAACCGGGGGGGAGAGCTCTGGAAACACCATATATTTT.